This T cell receptor (beta chain) originates from a study of EBV T-cell therapy then PD-1 blockade in nasopharyngeal carcinoma. As for treatment: AdE1-LMPpoly-expanded autologous EBV-specific T-cell therapy followed by anti-PD-1 nivolumab. Concerning this clone: Its specificity is not known.

The protocol was immunoSEQ multiplex PCR, while the TCRdb copy is restricted to in-frame clones and leaves out a portion. The repertoire has about 17,000 clones, over 80% of them found once; the top ten carry under 30%. Germline V CDR1 and CDR2: SGDLS, YYNGEE. The CDR3 is 18 residues long. J was trimmed by 0 bases and V by 3 bases; bases with no gene match: 11. This clonotype was sampled from a man in his forties or fifties with nasopharyngeal carcinoma. The chain employs TRBV9 and TRBJ1-1, with 10 bases identical to TRBD1. This specimen was CD8+ T cells from blood, taken at day 0 from a patient whose treatment included autologous EBV-specific T cells and nivolumab. CDR3 coding DNA: TGTGCCAGCAGCGCCCCGGGGGGACAGGGGCTTATGAACACTGAAGCTTTCTTT. It codes for CASSAPGGQGLMNTEAFF.